One and the same sample provided the 28 T cell receptor beta chains below, sequenced in a study of cytomegalovirus exposure and HLA in healthy donors. Primers: 60 Vbeta forward and 13 Jbeta reverse. The repertoire was sequenced with immunoSEQ multiplex PCR; TCRdb's copy has only in-frame clones and lacks some. This sample has about 160,000 clones, with 75% found just once. The specimen was PBMCs. The source is a woman between 45 and 65 years old in good health and CMV-seropositive.

This clone appeared a single time. This sequence joins TRBV10-3 and TRBJ1-5; 10 nucleotides line up with TRBD1. CDR3 size: 18 residues. V lost 0 bases and J lost 4; bases outside the gene matches: 9. Germline V CDR1 and CDR2: ENHRY, SYGVKD. The CDR3 is CAISESEIDRGPNQPQHF. The CDR3, as DNA: TGTGCCATCAGTGAGTCGGAGATAGACAGGGGGCCAAATCAGCCCCAGCATTTT.

The V gene is TRBV9, the J gene TRBJ2-1, with 9 bases identical to TRBD1. This CDR3 has 16 residues. The J segment lost 7 bases and the V segment lost 4 bases, leaving 12 bases of the junction unmatched. Per germline, CDR1 SGDLS and CDR2 YYNGEE. The CDR3: CASSSGRTGVRNEQFF. CDR3 DNA sequence: TGTGCCAGCAGCTCCGGGCGGACAGGGGTAAGAAATGAGCAGTTCTTC. Together with reference TRBV9 and TRBJ2-1, the CDR3 gives the full variable domain: DSGVTQTPKHLITATGQRVTLRCSPRSGDLSVYWYQQSLDQGLQFLIQYYNGEERAKGNILERFSAQQFPDLHSELNLSSLELGDSALYFCASSSGRTGVRNEQFFGPGTRLTVL.

This rearrangement joins TRBV30 to TRBJ2-7; maybe TRBD1 (6 bases). V was pared by 1 base and J by 3 bases, with 16 bases between. The CDR3 has 15 residues. CDR1 is GTSNPN, CDR2 SVGIG, per germline (reference sequence). CDR3 nucleotides: TGTGCCTGGAGTGAGCTTGGACAGTCGGACTACGAGCAGTACTTC. It yields the protein CAWSELGQSDYEQYF.

The chain employs TRBV6-1 and TRBJ1-2; no definite D call. V lost 4 bases and J 7 bases, leaving 13 bases between the germline ends. CDR3 length equals 13 residues. Germline CDR1 is MNHNS and CDR2 is SASEGT. The CDR3 DNA reads as TGTGCCAGCAGTGTAACACATTCGGGTGGCTACACCTTC. It is translated as CASSVTHSGGYTF.

V and J are TRBV7-9 and TRBJ1-2; a weak D match, TRBD1 (5 bases). Germline CDR1 is SEHNR and CDR2 is FQNEAQ (reference sequence). This CDR3 spans 15 amino acids. The V and J ends lost 6 bases and 8 bases respectively, with 22 bases between them. CDR3 in amino acids: CASRGTGGQVGGYTF. The DNA of the CDR3 is TGTGCCAGCAGGGGAACCGGGGGTCAAGTCGGAGGCTACACCTTC.

The V and J genes are TRBV20-1 and TRBJ1-1; D is unclear. Germline CDR1 reads DFQATT; CDR2 reads SNEGSKA (reference sequence). Trimming left V 3 bases short and J 7 bases short, with 9 bases between. This CDR3 region has 11 residues. The CDR3 loop is CSAREVREAFF. Here the CDR3 DNA reads TGCAGTGCTAGGGAGGTACGTGAAGCTTTCTTT.

The chain combines TRBV25-1 with TRBJ2-5; TRBD1 is a possible D gene (8 bases). Judging by the DNA end, TRBJ2-7 fits better; the J call may be wrong. This CDR3 is built from 13 residues. Germline V CDR1 and CDR2: MGHDK, SYGVNS. CDR3 residues: CASGGDRSYEQYF. The CDR3 DNA sequence: TGTGCCAGCGGGGGGGACAGGTCCTACGAGCAGTACTTC.

V usage is TRBV19 and J usage is TRBJ2-7, with 8 bases that match TRBD2. The CDR3 totals 15 residues. Germline CDR1 LNHDA, CDR2 SQIVND (reference sequence). V lost 2 bases and J lost 1; bases outside the gene matches: 4. DNA for the CDR3: TGTGCCAGTAGTATACGCGGGGGGCCGTCCTACGAGCAGTACTTC. It specifies CASSIRGGPSYEQYF.

V gene TRBV4-1 combines with J gene TRBJ2-4, with 12 bases that match TRBD2. The length of the CDR3 is 16 residues. The V gene end was trimmed by 0 bases and the J gene end by 6 bases; junction bases not matched to a gene: 3. CDR1 and CDR2 (germline): MGHRA, YSYEKL. The CDR3 spells CASSQDSSGGANIQYF. The CDR3 bases are TGCGCCAGCAGCCAAGACTCTAGCGGGGGGGCAAACATTCAGTACTTC.

The chain joins TRBV6-1 to TRBJ1-2; D gene uncertain. Germline CDR1 reads MNHNS; CDR2 reads SASEGT. V lost 1 base and J 1 base, leaving 10 bases between the germline ends. This CDR3 has 15 amino acids. In nucleotides, the CDR3 is TGTGCCAGCAGTGAAGGCTCCCTCTATAACTATGGCTACACCTTC. Its translation is CASSEGSLYNYGYTF.

The chain has TRBV10-3 and TRBJ1-2, with TRBD1 identical over 7 bases. There are 15 residues in the CDR3. Germline V CDR1 and CDR2: ENHRY, SYGVKD. V was pared by 6 bases and J by 0 bases, with 7 bases of the junction left unmatched. The CDR3 sequence: CAIRMTGTPNYGYTF. DNA of the CDR3: TGTGCCATCAGGATGACAGGGACCCCTAACTATGGCTACACCTTC.

This clone appeared a single time. The V call is TRBV2, the J call TRBJ2-7, with 9 bases matching TRBD1. CDR3 length: 12 residues. CDR1 is SNHLY, CDR2 FYNNEI, per germline. The V gene end was trimmed by 8 bases and the J gene end by 6 bases; junction bases not matched to a gene: 5. This chain's CDR3 is CASGGTGIEQYF. CDR3 DNA: TGTGCCAGCGGGGGGACAGGGATCGAGCAGTACTTC.

This clone was counted between two and nine times. This chain uses TRBV5-6 with TRBJ1-4; maybe TRBD1 (5 bases). V lost 1 base, J lost 8 bases, and 12 bases lay in between. CDR3 length: 14 residues. The germline V gene has CDR1 SGHDT and CDR2 YYEEEE. CDR3 loop: CASSLSRGYEKLFF. In DNA, the CDR3 is TGTGCCAGCAGCTTGTCAAGGGGATACGAAAAACTGTTTTTT.

This clone was found a few times. The chain has TRBV5-1 and TRBJ1-2; possibly TRBD1 for D (6 bases). The V gene's germline CDR1 is SGHRS and CDR2 YFSETQ. The CDR3 is 14 residues long. V dropped 4 bases and J dropped 8 bases, with 18 bases sitting between them. CDR3 DNA: TGCGCCAGCAGCGCCCAGGGGTTAAATTGGGGCTACACCTTC. This codes for CASSAQGLNWGYTF.

V gene TRBV27 combines with J gene TRBJ2-7; 7 positions agree with TRBD1. Trimming removed 5 bases from V and 6 bases from J; junction bases left unmatched: 7. The germline CDR1 and CDR2 sequences are MNHEY and SMNVEV (reference sequence). The CDR3 spans 13 residues. CDR3 amino acids: CASSITTGIEQYF. DNA for the CDR3: TGTGCCAGCAGTATAACGACAGGGATCGAGCAGTACTTC.

The genes are TRBV30 and TRBJ1-2, with TRBD1 matching over 9 bases. Trimming removed 3 bases from V and 6 bases from J; junction bases left unmatched: 5. The CDR3 spans 13 residues. Germline lookup yields CDR1 GTSNPN and CDR2 SVGIG (reference sequence). In DNA form, the CDR3 reads TGTGCCTGGAGGGGACAGGGAAGGAATGGCTACACCTTC. Its protein is CAWRGQGRNGYTF.

The V gene is TRBV7-9, the J gene TRBJ2-2; TRBD1 agrees at 8 bases. Germline trimming cut 5 bases from V and 1 base from J; bases unmatched to any gene: 9. This CDR3 comprises 17 residues. Germline CDR1 is SEHNR and CDR2 is FQNEAQ (reference sequence). This CDR3 is CASSGGTGLMNTGELFF. The CDR3 DNA reads as TGTGCCAGCAGCGGCGGGACAGGTCTAATGAACACCGGGGAGCTGTTTTTT.

DNA of the CDR3: TGCGCCAGCAGCATAAACGTCATGCAGGGGGCGGTCTACAATGAGCAGTTCTTC. Its protein is CASSINVMQGAVYNEQFF. This sequence joins TRBV5-1 and TRBJ2-1; 8 nucleotides match TRBD1. The CDR3 extends over 18 amino acids. The J segment lost 3 bases and the V segment lost 4 bases, leaving 15 bases of the junction unmatched. Germline CDR1 and CDR2: SGHRS and YFSETQ.

V is TRBV7-6 and J is TRBJ1-1; D not certain. CDR1 SGHVS and CDR2 FNYEAQ come from the germline V gene. The V and J ends lost 3 bases and 0 bases respectively, with 5 bases between them. The CDR3 consists of 13 residues. DNA of the CDR3: TGTGCCAGCAGCTTGTTAGTGAACACTGAAGCTTTCTTT. Translation: CASSLLVNTEAFF. Complete variable domain (other parts from reference TRBV7-6 and TRBJ1-1): GAGVSQSPRYKVTKRGQDVALRCDPISGHVSLYWYRQALGQGPEFLTYFNYEAQQDKSGLPNDRFSAERPEGSISTLTIQRTEQRDSAMYRCASSLLVNTEAFFGQGTRLTVV.

V gene TRBV15 combines with J gene TRBJ2-5; no clear D gene. The CDR3 runs to 14 residues. In germline, CDR1 is LNHNV, CDR2 YYDKDF (reference sequence). The V and J ends lost 5 bases and 4 bases respectively, with 14 bases between them. The DNA for the CDR3 is TGTGCCACCAGCCCCTTCGAGTTCCGAGAGACCCAGTACTTC. It codes for CATSPFEFRETQYF.

This sequence joins TRBV5-1 and TRBJ2-7, with D possibly TRBD1 on 6 matching bases. CDR3 size: 13 residues. Germline V gene lookup returns CDR1 SGHRS and CDR2 YFSETQ. Trimming took 4 bases from V and 4 from J, leaving 12 bases between them. CDR3 region: CASSPGQTYEQYF. CDR3 nucleotides: TGCGCCAGCAGCCCGGGACAAACTTACGAGCAGTACTTC.

The chain employs TRBV30 and TRBJ2-3; D might be TRBD2 (5 bases). The CDR3 consists of 13 residues. CDR1 is GTSNPN and CDR2 is SVGIG in the germline V gene (reference sequence). Trimming took off 0 bases at V and 5 bases at J, with 9 bases between the two ends. CDR3 region: CAWSVRGRDTQYF. In DNA form, the CDR3 reads TGTGCCTGGAGTGTGAGAGGGCGAGATACGCAGTATTTT. Complete variable domain (other parts from reference TRBV30 and TRBJ2-3): SQTIHQWPATLVQPVGSPLSLECTVEGTSNPNLYWYRQAAGRGLQLLFYSVGIGQISSEVPQNLSASRPQDRQFILSSKKLLLSDSGFYLCAWSVRGRDTQYFGPGTRLTVL.

This rearrangement joins TRBV6-1 to TRBJ2-7, with 7 bases identical to TRBD2. Germline loops: CDR1 MNHNS, CDR2 SASEGT. The V segment lost 7 bases and the J segment 9 bases; nucleotides outside the gene matches: 12. The CDR3 has 13 residues. For the CDR3, the DNA is TGTGCCAGCACCTCCCTCACTAGCGAGGGGCAGTACTTC. Translation: CASTSLTSEGQYF.

Only one count was recorded for this clone. The chain is built from TRBV2 and TRBJ2-7; TRBD1 matches at 10 bases. Germline values: CDR1 SNHLY, CDR2 FYNNEI. The CDR3 covers 14 residues. Trimming removed 6 bases from V and 5 bases from J; junction bases left unmatched: 7. CDR3 protein: CASRDDRGPHEQYF. The CDR3 DNA reads TGTGCCAGCAGGGACGACAGGGGGCCCCACGAGCAGTACTTC.

The table lists this clone with a few counts. V and J are TRBV19 and TRBJ2-3; 7 nucleotides align to TRBD2. Per germline, CDR1 LNHDA and CDR2 SQIVND (reference sequence). This CDR3 has 14 residues. J gave up 3 bases and V 5 bases, and 5 bases lay outside the gene matches. CDR3 DNA sequence: TGTGCCAGTAGTCCTTTGGGGGGGACAGATACGCAGTATTTT. Protein: CASSPLGGTDTQYF.

The rearrangement uses TRBV5-3 and TRBJ2-7, with unresolved D. TRBV5-3 is given ORF status, its function remaining uncertain. Between the trimmed V and J ends, which lost 6 bases and 0 bases, there was a span of 19 bases. The length of the CDR3 is 16 residues. The CDR3 here is CARNLKRVKSSYEQYF. CDR3 nucleotide sequence: TGTGCCAGAAACCTCAAGAGAGTCAAAAGCTCCTACGAGCAGTACTTC.

On this clone: A junction end diverges from the germline sequence, so it may reflect a read error. This chain links TRBV9 with TRBJ1-2; possibly TRBD1 for D (5 bases). Germline V gene sequence: CDR1 SGDLS, CDR2 YYNGEE. The CDR3 covers 15 residues. CDR3 bases: TGTGCCAGCAGCGTAGAAGACGCTTCCTGGGGCGGCTACCCCTTC. The encoded protein is CASSVEDASWGGYPF.

J is TRBJ2-2 and V is TRBV2; TRBD2 might be the D (5 bases). The germline V gene encodes CDR1 SNHLY and CDR2 FYNNEI. This CDR3 has 13 amino acids. V gave up 7 bases and J gave up 5 bases, with 11 bases separating them. CDR3 region: CASTLDRTGELFF. As DNA, the CDR3 is TGTGCCAGCACACTAGATCGAACCGGGGAGCTGTTTTTT.